This T cell receptor beta chain was recovered during a study of T cells in Graves' hyperthyroidism and ophthalmopathy. Study results and caveats: From stable hyperthyroidism, ophthalmopathy was set apart by a 13 V-J model.

The table lists this clonotype with many counts. What it binds is not known. The study based diagnoses on clinical symptoms, serum thyroxine and TRAb, thyroid ultrasound and orbital computed tomography. TCR beta CDR3 regions were amplified from RNA transcripts. When the TCR CDR3 underwent first-round RT-PCR, the HTBI primer set was used. TCRdb fed the multiplex PCR reads into MiXCR, producing one record per CDR3 protein. This table holds some 370,000 distinct CDR3 sequences, over 12% found once. This clonotype originated in a man aged 45-60 years with Graves' ophthalmopathy. Input material: blood.

Written as DNA, the CDR3 is TGTGCCAGCAGTCCGGGAGTCGGGGGGGAGACCCAGTACTTC. It translates to CASSPGVGGETQYF. The V and J genes are TRBV2 and TRBJ2-5, with TRBD2 matching over 7 bases. CDR1 is SNHLY, CDR2 FYNNEI, per germline. This CDR3 contains 14 residues. The junction had 8 bases not matched to a gene; V was cut back by 5 bases and J by 5 bases.